The 5 T cell receptor beta chains below come from one sample, sequenced in a study of OX40 agonist ivuxolimab in advanced cancers. Profiled with immunoSEQ multiplex PCR; TCRdb holds only in-frame clones, not every one. Of 35,000 to 45,000 clones listed, 80% to 90% are singletons. Sample: CD4+ or CD8+ T cells sorted from blood, taken in a trial of the OX40 agonist ivuxolimab. Every receptor here comes from an adult with an advanced solid tumor such as melanoma, head and neck, liver or kidney cancer.

This chain uses TRBV7-8 with TRBJ2-3; no clear D gene. CDR3 size: 14 residues. The germline V and J ends were trimmed by 4 bases and 2 bases, with 10 bases remaining between them. Germline lookup yields CDR1 SGHVS and CDR2 FQNEAQ. The CDR3: CASSSSLDTDTQYF. The DNA of the CDR3 is TGTGCCAGCAGCTCCAGTCTCGACACAGATACGCAGTATTTT.

The CDR3, as DNA: TGTGCCAGCGGGGGACAGGGGAAAGAGACCCAGTACTTC. Translation: CASGGQGKETQYF. The chain joins TRBV2 to TRBJ2-5, with 10 nucleotides matching TRBD1. Germline CDR1 reads SNHLY; CDR2 reads FYNNEI. The CDR3 runs to 13 residues. The ends lost 8 bases at V and 3 bases at J; junction bases unmatched: 3.

DNA for the CDR3: TGTGCCAGCAGCTTCGAGGGAGGGGGCTACACCTTC. Protein: CASSFEGGGYTF. This chain joins TRBV5-8 and TRBJ1-2; D is unresolved. Germline assignment: CDR1 SGHTS and CDR2 YDEGEE. The V gene lost 2 bases and the J gene lost 8 bases, with 10 bases spanning the gap. CDR3 length equals 12 residues.

This clone has a single count. The chain uses TRBV6-1 and TRBJ2-7, with 8 bases fitting TRBD1. The CDR3 totals 14 residues. Germline V gene sequence: CDR1 MNHNS, CDR2 SASEGT. V was clipped by 8 bases and J by 1 base; unmatched bases: 7. CDR3 DNA: TGTGCCAGCGGGACAGGAAGAGTGTCCTACGAGCAGTACTTC. Translation: CASGTGRVSYEQYF.

V gene TRBV30 combines with J gene TRBJ1-2, with TRBD1 matching 11 bases. V trimming: 2 bases; J trimming: 4 bases; junction bases outside the gene matches: 9. The germline V gene has CDR1 GTSNPN and CDR2 SVGIG (reference sequence). The CDR3 extends over 16 amino acids. In DNA, the CDR3 is TGTGCCTGGAGTAGCCCAGGGACAGGGGGTGGCTATGGCTACACCTTC. Its translation is CAWSSPGTGGGYGYTF. Looking up the rest from reference TRBV30 and TRBJ1-2 gives the full variable domain: SQTIHQWPATLVQPVGSPLSLECTVEGTSNPNLYWYRQAAGRGLQLLFYSVGIGQISSEVPQNLSASRPQDRQFILSSKKLLLSDSGFYLCAWSSPGTGGGYGYTFGSGTRLTVV.